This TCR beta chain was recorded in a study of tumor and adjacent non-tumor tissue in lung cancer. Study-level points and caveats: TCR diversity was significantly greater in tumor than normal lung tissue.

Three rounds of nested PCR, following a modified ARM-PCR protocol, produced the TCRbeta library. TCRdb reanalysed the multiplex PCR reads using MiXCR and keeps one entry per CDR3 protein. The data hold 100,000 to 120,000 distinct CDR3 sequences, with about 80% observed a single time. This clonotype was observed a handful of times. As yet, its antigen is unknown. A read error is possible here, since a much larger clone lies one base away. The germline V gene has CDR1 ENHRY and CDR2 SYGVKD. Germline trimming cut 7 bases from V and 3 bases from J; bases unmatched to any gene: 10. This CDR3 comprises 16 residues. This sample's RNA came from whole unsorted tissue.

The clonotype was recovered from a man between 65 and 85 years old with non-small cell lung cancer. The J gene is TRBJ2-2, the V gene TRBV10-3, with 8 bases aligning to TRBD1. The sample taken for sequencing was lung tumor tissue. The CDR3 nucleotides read TGTGCCATCAATACCAGAGGACAGGGACACACCGGGGAGCTGTTTTTT. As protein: CAINTRGQGHTGELFF.